These 9 T cell receptor beta chains originate from one sample sequenced in a study of blood T cell repertoires in COVID-19. Libraries were prepared by immunoSEQ multiplex PCR; TCRdb keeps only in-frame clonotypes and omits some of them. Of over 130,000 clones listed, over 60% are singletons. The sequenced sample was peripheral blood. The receptors here all came from a man aged 45 to 65 with acute or convalescent COVID-19.

This chain connects TRBV7-6 to TRBJ1-1; tentative D call: TRBD1 (5 bases). Germline values: CDR1 SGHVS, CDR2 FNYEAQ. The CDR3 contains 15 residues. With 2 bases removed from V and 4 bases from J, the gap between germline ends came to 14 bases. As DNA, the CDR3 is TGTGCCAGCAGCTTAAGGGCCGGGGGAACCACTGAAGCTTTCTTT. This translates into CASSLRAGGTTEAFF.

The rearrangement joins TRBV30 to TRBJ1-1, with a weak D call TRBD1 (6 bases). Germline V gene lookup returns CDR1 GTSNPN and CDR2 SVGIG (reference sequence). CDR3 length: 13 amino acids. Trimming cost V 3 bases and J 2 bases, with 10 bases left between them. This CDR3 is CAWRQGSNTEAFF. Written as DNA, the CDR3 is TGTGCCTGGAGGCAGGGGAGTAACACTGAAGCTTTCTTT.

A few counts support this clone. The chain employs TRBV19 and TRBJ2-2; 8 nucleotides line up with TRBD1. V lost 3 bases, J lost 2 bases, and 14 bases stayed unmatched. The CDR3 contains 19 residues. Germline loops: CDR1 LNHDA, CDR2 SQIVND (reference sequence). CDR3 amino acids: CASSIDRGPILSNTGELFF. As DNA, the CDR3 is TGTGCCAGTAGTATCGACAGGGGACCCATACTATCCAACACCGGGGAGCTGTTTTTT.

The V gene is TRBV20-1, the J gene TRBJ1-1, with D perhaps matching TRBD1 (5 bases). V was shortened by 3 bases and J by 5 bases, with 13 bases between the two germline ends. CDR1 DFQATT and CDR2 SNEGSKA come from the germline V gene (reference sequence). CDR3 length: 13 amino acids. CDR3 loop: CSASSGGGTEAFF. The DNA for the CDR3 is TGCAGTGCTAGTTCCGGGGGTGGTACTGAAGCTTTCTTT.

This chain connects TRBV5-6 to TRBJ2-7, with D possibly TRBD1 on 7 matching bases. This CDR3 contains 13 residues. V was cut by 4 bases and J by 6 bases, with 14 bases left in between. Germline lookup yields CDR1 SGHDT and CDR2 YYEEEE. Written as DNA, the CDR3 is TGTGCCAGCAGCAGTTTTCAGGGGGGCGAGCAGTACGTC. It encodes CASSSFQGGEQYV.

The rearrangement uses TRBV5-4 and TRBJ2-7; 7 nucleotides line up with TRBD1. Losses at the gene ends were 0 bases for V and 6 bases for J; bases not matched to a gene: 12. CDR1 and CDR2 (germline): SGHNT, YYREEE (reference sequence). The CDR3 consists of 16 residues. The CDR3 region has the DNA TGTGCCAGCAGCTTGGGTGCTGGACAGGCCCCATCCGAGCAGTACTTC. It is translated as CASSLGAGQAPSEQYF.

The genes are TRBV15 and TRBJ2-2; tentative D call: TRBD1 (5 bases). Germline CDR1 is LNHNV and CDR2 is YYDKDF (reference sequence). V was cut by 4 bases and J by 6 bases, with 12 bases left in between. The CDR3 loop spans 14 amino acids. The chain's CDR3 is CATSTGFSAGELFF. In DNA form, the CDR3 reads TGTGCCACCAGCACAGGGTTTAGTGCCGGGGAGCTGTTTTTT.

This clone has more than one count but fewer than ten. Other DNA sequences in this sample translate to the same CDR3. The V call is TRBV2, the J call TRBJ1-4; TRBD1 agrees at 7 bases. Germline V gives CDR1 SNHLY, CDR2 FYNNEI. The CDR3 is made up of 14 amino acids. V was clipped by 5 bases and J by 2 bases; unmatched bases: 2. CDR3 sequence reads: CASSWTGTNEKLFF. The DNA for the CDR3 is TGTGCCAGCAGTTGGACAGGCACTAATGAAAAACTGTTTTTT.

V and J are TRBV6-5 and TRBJ1-2; D ambiguous. The V gene lost 2 bases and the J gene lost 0 bases, with 10 bases spanning the gap. CDR3 length: 15 amino acids. From germline, CDR1 is MNHEY and CDR2 SVGAGI. The CDR3 DNA follows: TGTGCCAGCAGTTACAACGAGGGAACTAACTATGGCTACACCTTC. Its translation: CASSYNEGTNYGYTF.